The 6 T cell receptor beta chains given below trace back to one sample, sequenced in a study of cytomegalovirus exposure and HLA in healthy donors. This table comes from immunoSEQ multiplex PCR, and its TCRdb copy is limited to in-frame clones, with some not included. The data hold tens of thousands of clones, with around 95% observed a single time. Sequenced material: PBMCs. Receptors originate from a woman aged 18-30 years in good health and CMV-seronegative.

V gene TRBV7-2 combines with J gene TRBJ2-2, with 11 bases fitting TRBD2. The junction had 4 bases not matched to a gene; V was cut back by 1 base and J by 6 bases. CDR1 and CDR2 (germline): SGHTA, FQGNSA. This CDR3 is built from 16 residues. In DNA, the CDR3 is TGTGCCAGCAGCTTAGACCTACTAGCGGGGGCCGGGGAGCTGTTTTTT. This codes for CASSLDLLAGAGELFF.

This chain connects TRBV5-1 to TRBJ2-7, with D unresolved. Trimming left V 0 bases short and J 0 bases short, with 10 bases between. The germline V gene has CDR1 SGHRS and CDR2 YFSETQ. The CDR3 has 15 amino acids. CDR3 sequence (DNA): TGCGCCAGCAGCTTGGCCGTTGGCAGCTCCTACGAGCAGTACTTC. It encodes CASSLAVGSSYEQYF. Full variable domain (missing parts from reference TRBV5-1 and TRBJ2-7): KAGVTQTPRYLIKTRGQQVTLSCSPISGHRSVSWYQQTPGQGLQFLFEYFSETQRNKGNFPGRFSGRQFSNSRSEMNVSTLELGDSALYLCASSLAVGSSYEQYFGPGTRLTVT.

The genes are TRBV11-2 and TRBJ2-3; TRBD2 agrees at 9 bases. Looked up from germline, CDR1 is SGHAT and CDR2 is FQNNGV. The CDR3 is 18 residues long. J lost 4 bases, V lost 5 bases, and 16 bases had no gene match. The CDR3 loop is CASSAWGARGGLSDTQYF. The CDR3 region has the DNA TGTGCCAGCAGCGCCTGGGGTGCGCGGGGGGGCCTCTCAGATACGCAGTATTTT.

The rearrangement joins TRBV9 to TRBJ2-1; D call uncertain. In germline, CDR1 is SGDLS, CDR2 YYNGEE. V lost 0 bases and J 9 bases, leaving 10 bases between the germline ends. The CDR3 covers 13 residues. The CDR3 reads CASSVDFPGEQFF. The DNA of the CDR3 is TGTGCCAGCAGCGTAGATTTTCCGGGTGAGCAGTTCTTC. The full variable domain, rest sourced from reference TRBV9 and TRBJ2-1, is DSGVTQTPKHLITATGQRVTLRCSPRSGDLSVYWYQQSLDQGLQFLIQYYNGEERAKGNILERFSAQQFPDLHSELNLSSLELGDSALYFCASSVDFPGEQFFGPGTRLTVL.

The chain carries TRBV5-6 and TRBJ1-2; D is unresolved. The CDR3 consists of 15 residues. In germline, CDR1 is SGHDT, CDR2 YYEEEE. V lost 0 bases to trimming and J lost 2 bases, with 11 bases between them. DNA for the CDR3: TGTGCCAGCAGCTTGGATGTTGTCAGAAACTATGGCTACACCTTC. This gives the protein CASSLDVVRNYGYTF.

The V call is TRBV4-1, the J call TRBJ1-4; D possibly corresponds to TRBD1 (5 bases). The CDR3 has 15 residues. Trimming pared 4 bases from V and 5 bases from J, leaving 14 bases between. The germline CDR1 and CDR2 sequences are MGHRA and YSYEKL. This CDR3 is CASSRRDSGNEKLFF. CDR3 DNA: TGCGCCAGCAGCCGGAGGGACTCTGGGAATGAAAAACTGTTTTTT.